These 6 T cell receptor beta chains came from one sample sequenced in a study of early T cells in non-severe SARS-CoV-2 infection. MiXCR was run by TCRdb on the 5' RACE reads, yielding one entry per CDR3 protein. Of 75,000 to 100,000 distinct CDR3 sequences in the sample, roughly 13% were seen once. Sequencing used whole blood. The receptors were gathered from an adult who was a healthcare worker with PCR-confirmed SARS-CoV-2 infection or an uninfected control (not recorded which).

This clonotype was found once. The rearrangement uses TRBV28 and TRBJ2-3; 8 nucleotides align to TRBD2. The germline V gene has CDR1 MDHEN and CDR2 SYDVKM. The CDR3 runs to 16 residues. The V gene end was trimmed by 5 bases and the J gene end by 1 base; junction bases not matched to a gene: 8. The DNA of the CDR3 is TGTGCCAGCAGTCCGAGACTAGCGTTTGGCACAGATACGCAGTATTTT. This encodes CASSPRLAFGTDTQYF.

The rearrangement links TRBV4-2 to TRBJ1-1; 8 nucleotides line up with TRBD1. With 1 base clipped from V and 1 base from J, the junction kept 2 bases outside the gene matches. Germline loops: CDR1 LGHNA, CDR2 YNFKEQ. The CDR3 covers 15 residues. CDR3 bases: TGTGCCAGCAGCCAAGTCGACAGGGGGAACACTGAAGCTTTCTTT. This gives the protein CASSQVDRGNTEAFF.

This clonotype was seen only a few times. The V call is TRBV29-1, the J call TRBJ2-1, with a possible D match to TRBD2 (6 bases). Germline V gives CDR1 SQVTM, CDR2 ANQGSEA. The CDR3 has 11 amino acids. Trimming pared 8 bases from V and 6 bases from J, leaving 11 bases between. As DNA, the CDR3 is TGCAGCTGGAGGGGAGTCAATGAGCAGTTCTTC. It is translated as CSWRGVNEQFF.

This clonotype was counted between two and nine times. Written as DNA, the CDR3 is TGTGCCTGGAGTGACAGAACTAATGAAAAACTGTTTTTT. Its translation is CAWSDRTNEKLFF. The chain couples TRBV30 to TRBJ1-4; no clear D gene. Trimming stripped 1 base from V and 1 base from J, with 4 bases between. This CDR3 contains 13 residues. Germline loops: CDR1 GTSNPN, CDR2 SVGIG (reference sequence).

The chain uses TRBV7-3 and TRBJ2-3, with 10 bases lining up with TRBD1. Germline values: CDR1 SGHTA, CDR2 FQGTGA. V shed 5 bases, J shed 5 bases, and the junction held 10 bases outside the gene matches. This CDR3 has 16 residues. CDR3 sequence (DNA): TGTGCCAGCAGCCTAGCCGGACAGGGGGTGGTAGATACGCAGTATTTT. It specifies CASSLAGQGVVDTQYF.

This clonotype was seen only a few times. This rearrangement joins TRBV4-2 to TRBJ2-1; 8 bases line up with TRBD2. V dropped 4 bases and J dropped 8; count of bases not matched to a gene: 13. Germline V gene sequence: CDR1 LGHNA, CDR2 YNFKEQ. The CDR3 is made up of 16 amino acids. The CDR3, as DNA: TGTGCCAGCAGCCCAAACGGGGGGGCCGGGTCAGATGAGCAGTTCTTC. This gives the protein CASSPNGGAGSDEQFF.